This T cell receptor (beta chain) was recovered during a study of CD8 T cells in ankylosing spondylitis. The length of the CDR3 is 18 residues. Germline CDR1 is LGHNA and CDR2 is YNFKEQ. Unmatched junction bases numbered 9, after V lost 4 bases and J lost 2 bases. On this clonotype: Its antigen is undetermined.

Study-level findings and limits: Reportedly, significant enrichment of disease-linked clones occurred in matched ankylosing spondylitis synovial fluid. A TCR beta motif made of several highly homologous variants seemed typical of ankylosing spondylitis blood.

Quantitative 5'-RACE with molecular barcodes was used to make the TCR beta libraries. TCRdb itself ran the 5' RACE reads through MiXCR, one entry per CDR3 protein. The profile covers roughly 400,000 distinct CDR3 sequences, with 20% to 25% appearing a single time and about 16% taken by the ten largest. The specimen was blood, either unsorted or a sorted T cell fraction (not recorded which). This chain links TRBV4-2 with TRBJ2-2; 11 positions agree with TRBD2. The TCR was taken from a male donor with ankylosing spondylitis. This chain's CDR3 is CASSPRLAGNLNTGELFF. The DNA of the CDR3 is TGTGCCAGCAGCCCCCGACTAGCGGGGAACCTTAACACCGGGGAGCTGTTTTTT.